This T cell receptor beta chain was found in a study of CD8+ T cells in alopecia areata. Regarding the study as a whole: TCR sharing was clearer in mice than between patients, perhaps partly owing to patient HLA diversity. Tofacitinib produced a significant decrease in scalp clonality and in expanded CD8+ clones among the top 100. Given one nonresponder, whether baseline CD8+ expansion relates to response remains uncertain.

This CDR3 spans 14 amino acids. V was trimmed by 0 bases and J by 8 bases, leaving 10 bases between them. Germline CDR1 and CDR2: SEHNR and FQNEAQ (reference sequence). This clone has more than one count but fewer than ten. Its antigen is still unknown. Once RNA had been extracted, it was reverse transcribed into cDNA to act as the sequencing template. Profiling relied on immunoSEQ multiplex PCR, and the TCRdb table lists in-frame clones only, not all of them. The sample lists roughly 92,000 clones, about three quarters occurring once. As to treatment: oral pan-JAK inhibitor, 5-10 mg twice daily. The chain is built from TRBV7-9 and TRBJ1-4; D remains unclear. This TCR derives from a human donor with alopecia areata. The sequenced sample was CD8+ T cells sorted from blood, obtained between weeks 44 and 45, from a patient treated with tofacitinib. CDR3 sequence (DNA): TGTGCCAGCAGCTTAGCCGACGTTAACGAAAAACTGTTTTTT. It codes for CASSLADVNEKLFF. The full variable domain, rest sourced from reference TRBV7-9 and TRBJ1-4, is DTGVSQNPRHKITKRGQNVTFRCDPISEHNRLYWYRQTLGQGPEFLTYFQNEAQLEKSRLLSDRFSAERPKGSFSTLEIQRTEQGDSAMYLCASSLADVNEKLFFGSGTQLSVL.